Following are 7 T cell receptor beta chains from one sample sequenced in a study of lymphopenia after photon versus proton radiotherapy. Libraries were prepared by immunoSEQ multiplex PCR; TCRdb keeps only in-frame clonotypes and omits some of them. The data hold tens of thousands of clones, with roughly 88% observed a single time. The sequenced sample was peripheral blood, obtained from a patient treated with photon-based radiotherapy. All receptors derive from a woman aged 70-85 years with pancreatic cancer.

The chain joins TRBV10-3 to TRBJ1-1; D is uncertain. Germline CDR1 and CDR2: ENHRY and SYGVKD. Trimming stripped 10 bases from V and 2 bases from J, with 14 bases between. CDR3 length: 13 amino acids. This CDR3 reads CATRFGVNTEAFF. CDR3 nucleotide sequence: TGTGCCACCCGGTTTGGGGTAAACACTGAAGCTTTCTTT.

V is TRBV11-2 and J is TRBJ1-3; D unresolved. Germline CDR1 reads SGHAT; CDR2 reads FQNNGV. This CDR3 contains 15 residues. With 0 bases removed from V and 4 bases from J, the gap between germline ends came to 10 bases. The DNA of the CDR3 is TGTGCCAGCAGCTTAGAGGGTTCTCGGGGAAACACCATATATTTT. It specifies CASSLEGSRGNTIYF.

This clone was seen once. The chain couples TRBV9 to TRBJ2-1; D perhaps matches TRBD2 (5 bases). The CDR3 length is 17 residues. V was clipped by 4 bases and J by 3 bases, with 20 bases between them. The germline V gene has CDR1 SGDLS and CDR2 YYNGEE. The CDR3, as DNA: TGTGCCAGCAGCCCTTCACTGGGGTGGAGGCTCTACAATGAGCAGTTCTTC. As protein: CASSPSLGWRLYNEQFF.

CDR3 DNA: TGTGCCAGTAGTATAAGTTCGGCAGGGGGTTCTAATTCACCCCTCCACTTT. Amino acid sequence: CASSISSAGGSNSPLHF. The chain recombines TRBV19 with TRBJ1-6; 7 bases line up with TRBD1. The V and J ends lost 2 bases and 6 bases, in that order; junction bases with no gene match: 10. In germline, CDR1 is LNHDA, CDR2 SQIVND (reference sequence). The CDR3 spans 17 residues.

V and J are TRBV6-1 and TRBJ2-5; possible D gene TRBD1, 5 bases. The CDR3 loop spans 15 amino acids. V lost 0 bases, J lost 5 bases, and 13 bases lay in between. Germline values: CDR1 MNHNS, CDR2 SASEGT. The CDR3 region has the DNA TGTGCCAGCAGTGAAGCGGGCAGGGATCGGGAGACCCAGTACTTC. Its protein is CASSEAGRDRETQYF.

The sample holds one count of this clone. The chain carries TRBV20-1 and TRBJ2-5, with a weak D call TRBD2 (5 bases). The CDR3 consists of 10 residues. Trimming left V 5 bases short and J 7 bases short, with 8 bases between. Germline V gives CDR1 DFQATT, CDR2 SNEGSKA (reference sequence). CDR3 DNA sequence: TGCAGTGCTGGACGGGGGACCCAGTACTTC. This sequence encodes CSAGRGTQYF.

J is TRBJ2-2 and V is TRBV5-4; 9 nucleotides align to TRBD1. CDR3 length: 17 residues. V lost 4 bases, J lost 1 base, and 8 bases stayed unmatched. Germline CDR1 reads SGHNT; CDR2 reads YYREEE (reference sequence). CDR3 in DNA: TGTGCCAGCAGCCAATATACAGGGGGCGTGAACACCGGGGAGCTGTTTTTT. Protein sequence: CASSQYTGGVNTGELFF.